This T cell receptor (beta chain) comes out of a study of breast tumors, draining lymph nodes, adjacent tissues. TCRdb passed the multiplex PCR reads through MiXCR, listing each CDR3 protein once. The profile covers tens of thousands of distinct CDR3 sequences, with 50% to 75% appearing a single time and approximately 21% taken by the ten largest. The receptor was derived from a female donor with breast cancer. Some clones in this sample may be carry-over from other donors' samples. The sample taken for sequencing was tumor-adjacent breast tissue.

Here the CDR3 DNA reads TGTGCCACCAGCAGAGATGATAACTATGGCTACACCTTC. Its translation is CATSRDDNYGYTF. The chain combines TRBV15 with TRBJ1-2; D gene unclear. The CDR3 loop spans 13 amino acids. CDR1 and CDR2 from the germline V gene are LNHNV and YYDKDF (reference sequence). Trimming took off 0 bases at V and 1 base at J, with 3 bases between the two ends.